This T cell receptor beta chain stems from a study of regulatory T cells in long-lasting Graves disease. The CDR3 totals 13 residues. The ends were cut back, 8 bases at V and 5 bases at J, with 16 bases in the middle. Germline V CDR1 and CDR2: MNHEY, SVGAGI. This sample's time point: newly diagnosed GD, antithyroid drugs for less than 3 months. The TCR library was made from RNA extracted from PBMCs. This clonotype occurred many times. To make TCR beta libraries, researchers used iRepertoire HTBI primers and Arm-PCR of CDR3 regions. TCRdb re-called the multiplex PCR reads with MiXCR, one entry per CDR3 protein. The sample carries roughly 500,000 distinct CDR3 sequences, more than 10% recorded once. This sample was also put to use in a study of T cells in Graves' hyperthyroidism and ophthalmopathy.

The source is a woman in her thirties with Graves disease. Sequenced here: peripheral blood mononuclear cells (PBMCs), sampled at new diagnosis, from a patient treated with antithyroid drugs. The V gene is TRBV6-5, the J gene TRBJ2-7; D is unclear. CDR3 nucleotide sequence: TGTGCCAGCGGTCACTCATCGGGCGACGAGCAGTACTTC. The encoded protein is CASGHSSGDEQYF.